This T cell receptor beta chain was captured in a study of T-cell memory formation after mild COVID-19. Broader study findings: CD4/CD8 balance characterized clones contracting day 15 to 85, and CD4+ skew characterized later expanders.

One entry per CDR3 protein, called by TCRdb with MiXCR from the 5' RACE reads. The table lists about 350,000 distinct CDR3 sequences, about an eighth of them singletons. This CDR3 is 10 amino acids long. CDR1 and CDR2 (germline): WNHNN, SYGVQD (reference sequence). Trimming pared 5 bases from V and 13 bases from J, leaving 9 bases between. As to this clonotype: The antigen is not known.

The sequence derives from a man aged 18 to 30 who had mild COVID-19 (a few samples of this study predate the infection). Cell type and time point are not known. The specimen sequenced was PBMCs or a T cell subset sorted from them (not recorded which). The rearrangement uses TRBV10-1 and TRBJ2-1; D is unresolved. The CDR3 DNA reads as TGCGCCAGCAGTAGGACCCTTCAGTTCTTC. This translates into CASSRTLQFF.